This T cell receptor beta chain was recovered during a study of blood T cell repertoires in COVID-19. Overall study context: Spain, Italy and the United States supplied samples that represented acute and convalescent COVID-19.

The count of this clone is one. The V end lost 5 bases, the J end lost 0 bases, and 13 bases lay between the germline ends. The CDR3 extends over 15 amino acids. The germline V gene encodes CDR1 SGHTA and CDR2 FQGNSA. Original methodology: Researchers report that nucleated cell counts were estimated from reference gene primer amplification. TCRdb's copy holds only in-frame clones and misses some; the assay was immunoSEQ multiplex PCR. For V, J and clone size, that table is used; D and trimming come from the DNA. This table has approximately 140,000 clones, roughly 89% appearing once. Material: peripheral blood. This receptor was taken from a woman aged 40 to 50 with acute or convalescent COVID-19. The rearrangement links TRBV7-2 to TRBJ2-5; D not certain. The CDR3 nucleotides are TGTGCCAGCAGCGCCCCGTACACGTACCAAGAGACCCAGTACTTC. This encodes CASSAPYTYQETQYF. Complete variable domain (other parts from reference TRBV7-2 and TRBJ2-5): GAGVSQSPSNKVTEKGKDVELRCDPISGHTALYWYRQSLGQGLEFLIYFQGNSAPDKSGLPSDRFSAERTGGSVSTLTIQRTQQEDSAVYLCASSAPYTYQETQYFGPGTRLLVL.